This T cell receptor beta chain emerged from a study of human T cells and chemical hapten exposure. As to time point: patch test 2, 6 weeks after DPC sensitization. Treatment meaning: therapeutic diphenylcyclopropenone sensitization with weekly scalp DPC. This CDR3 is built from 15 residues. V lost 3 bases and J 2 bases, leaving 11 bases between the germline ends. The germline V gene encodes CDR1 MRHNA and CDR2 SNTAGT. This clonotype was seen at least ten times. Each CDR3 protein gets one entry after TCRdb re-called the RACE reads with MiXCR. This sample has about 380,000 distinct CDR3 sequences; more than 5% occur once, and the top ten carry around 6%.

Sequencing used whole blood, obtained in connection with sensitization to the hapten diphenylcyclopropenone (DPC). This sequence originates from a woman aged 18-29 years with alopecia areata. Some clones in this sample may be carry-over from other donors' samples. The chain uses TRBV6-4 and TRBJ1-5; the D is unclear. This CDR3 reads CASSETTDGNQPQHF. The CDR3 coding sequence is TGTGCCAGCAGTGAGACAACGGACGGCAATCAGCCCCAGCATTTT.